This T cell receptor (beta chain) comes out of a study of graft-versus-host responses after intestinal transplantation. Study-level background: As for transplant type, recipients had multivisceral, liver-intestinal, or isolated intestinal grafts. Findings of the study overall: Some GvH clones were seen earlier in gut or blood, suggesting intestinal origin. Early post-transplant declines in HvG were associated with peak levels of circulating GvH clones.

This CDR3 contains 14 residues. The germline V and J ends were trimmed by 5 bases and 9 bases, with 17 bases remaining between them. Germline loops: CDR1 SGHVS, CDR2 FNYEAQ. Method: immunoSEQ multiplex PCR; TCRdb's copy keeps in-frame clones and lacks some. This sample carries tens of thousands of clones, less than 95% of them seen once, and the ten largest clones take under 0.4%. This clone appeared a single time. Its antigen is not identified. The sample was unstimulated CD4+ T cells sorted from spleen or lymph node cells, taken before transplant. This sequence joins TRBV7-6 and TRBJ2-1; weak D call: TRBD2 (6 bases). This clonotype originated in a human donor who was the organ donor for an intestinal transplant. CDR3 sequence (DNA): TGTGCCAGCAGCCGGACTATATCCTCCGGTGAGCAGTTCTTC. It is translated as CASSRTISSGEQFF. The full variable domain, with the rest looked up from reference TRBV7-6 and TRBJ2-1, is GAGVSQSPRYKVTKRGQDVALRCDPISGHVSLYWYRQALGQGPEFLTYFNYEAQQDKSGLPNDRFSAERPEGSISTLTIQRTEQRDSAMYRCASSRTISSGEQFFGPGTRLTVL.